This is a list of T cell receptor beta chains from one sample in a study of cytomegalovirus exposure and HLA in healthy donors. Data came from immunoSEQ multiplex PCR; TCRdb stores just in-frame clones and leaves some out. The sample lists about 120,000 clones; 50% to 65% were seen once. Material: PBMCs. Source of these receptors: a man aged 35 to 55 in good health and CMV-seropositive. CDR3s include the opening cysteine and the closing phenylalanine or tryptophan. The order of the fields is clone size, CDR3 length, V gene, D gene, J gene, CDR3 protein, CDR3 DNA. The D gene is left open where the match is weak. The size of a clone is reported for some rows only, either as once, few or many, or as a class for expanded clones.

clone_size: -; cdr3_length: 15; v_call: TRBV5-1; d_call: TRBD1; j_call: TRBJ1-2; cdr3_aa: CASSEGQLNNYGYTF; cdr3_nt: TGCGCCAGCAGCGAGGGACAGCTAAATAACTATGGCTACACCTTC
clone_size: -; cdr3_length: 18; v_call: TRBV19; d_call: -; j_call: TRBJ1-1; cdr3_aa: CASSIVFMVQGRNTEAFF; cdr3_nt: TGTGCCAGTAGTATAGTCTTCATGGTCCAGGGCCGAAACACTGAAGCTTTCTTT
clone_size: -; cdr3_length: 16; v_call: TRBV10-3; d_call: TRBD1; j_call: TRBJ1-2; cdr3_aa: CAISEVSDRVKNGYTF; cdr3_nt: TGTGCCATCAGTGAAGTTTCGGACAGGGTTAAGAATGGCTACACCTTC
clone_size: -; cdr3_length: 13; v_call: TRBV11-2; d_call: TRBD2; j_call: TRBJ2-7; cdr3_aa: CASSLSPGGEQYF; cdr3_nt: TGTGCCAGCAGCTTATCTCCGGGAGGCGAGCAGTACTTC
clone_size: -; cdr3_length: 13; v_call: TRBV5-1; d_call: TRBD1; j_call: TRBJ2-5; cdr3_aa: CASGQGTQETQYF; cdr3_nt: TGCGCCAGCGGACAGGGGACCCAAGAGACCCAGTACTTC
clone_size: few; cdr3_length: 13; v_call: TRBV7-9; d_call: -; j_call: TRBJ2-2; cdr3_aa: CASSLSHTGELFF; cdr3_nt: TGTGCCAGCAGCTTAAGCCACACCGGGGAGCTGTTTTTT
clone_size: few; cdr3_length: 14; v_call: TRBV7-9; d_call: TRBD1; j_call: TRBJ1-1; cdr3_aa: CASTPQTGQAEAFF; cdr3_nt: TGTGCCAGCACCCCACAGACTGGACAGGCTGAAGCTTTCTTT
clone_size: -; cdr3_length: 17; v_call: TRBV10-3; d_call: TRBD2; j_call: TRBJ2-5; cdr3_aa: CAISEGTGTSAQETQYF; cdr3_nt: TGTGCCATCAGTGAGGGTACCGGGACTAGCGCACAAGAGACCCAGTACTTC
clone_size: -; cdr3_length: 13; v_call: TRBV10-2; d_call: -; j_call: TRBJ2-7; cdr3_aa: CASRGLAPNEQYF; cdr3_nt: TGCGCCAGCAGAGGTCTAGCTCCGAACGAGCAGTACTTC
clone_size: few; cdr3_length: 14; v_call: TRBV2; d_call: TRBD1; j_call: TRBJ2-2; cdr3_aa: CASSGQGRTGELFF; cdr3_nt: TGTGCCAGCAGTGGACAGGGGAGAACCGGGGAGCTGTTTTTT
clone_size: few; cdr3_length: 13; v_call: TRBV5-8; d_call: -; j_call: TRBJ1-1; cdr3_aa: CASSFRTYTEAFF; cdr3_nt: TGTGCCAGCAGCTTCAGGACATACACTGAAGCTTTCTTT
clone_size: -; cdr3_length: 16; v_call: TRBV11-2; d_call: TRBD2; j_call: TRBJ2-7; cdr3_aa: CASSPPTSGGPYEQYF; cdr3_nt: TGTGCCAGCAGCCCCCCGACTAGCGGGGGACCCTACGAGCAGTACTTC
clone_size: few; cdr3_length: 15; v_call: TRBV5-1; d_call: TRBD1; j_call: TRBJ2-7; cdr3_aa: CASSLEGQGLNEQYF; cdr3_nt: TGCGCCAGCAGCTTGGAGGGACAGGGGTTAAACGAGCAGTACTTC
clone_size: -; cdr3_length: 13; v_call: TRBV6-4; d_call: TRBD1; j_call: TRBJ1-5; cdr3_aa: CARGQVSNQPQHF; cdr3_nt: TGTGCCAGAGGACAGGTTAGCAATCAGCCCCAGCATTTT
clone_size: -; cdr3_length: 14; v_call: TRBV19; d_call: -; j_call: TRBJ2-1; cdr3_aa: CASSVQGFHNEQFF; cdr3_nt: TGTGCCAGCTCTGTACAGGGCTTCCACAATGAGCAGTTCTTC
clone_size: -; cdr3_length: 15; v_call: TRBV7-9; d_call: TRBD1; j_call: TRBJ1-5; cdr3_aa: CASSLTGGSNQPQHF; cdr3_nt: TGTGCCAGCAGTCTTACAGGGGGTAGCAATCAGCCCCAGCATTTT
clone_size: -; cdr3_length: 19; v_call: TRBV7-9; d_call: TRBD2; j_call: TRBJ2-3; cdr3_aa: CASSSRTSGGHISTDTQYF; cdr3_nt: TGTGCCAGCAGCTCTAGGACTAGCGGGGGCCATATCAGCACAGATACGCAGTATTTT
clone_size: -; cdr3_length: 17; v_call: TRBV5-1; d_call: TRBD1; j_call: TRBJ2-6; cdr3_aa: CASSSGQGAVGANVLTF; cdr3_nt: TGCGCCAGCAGCTCCGGACAGGGGGCAGTTGGGGCCAACGTCCTGACTTTC
clone_size: -; cdr3_length: 14; v_call: TRBV19; d_call: TRBD2; j_call: TRBJ2-3; cdr3_aa: CASSLGPRGGTQYF; cdr3_nt: TGTGCCAGTAGTCTCGGGCCTCGGGGGGGTACGCAGTATTTT
clone_size: -; cdr3_length: 17; v_call: TRBV9; d_call: TRBD1; j_call: TRBJ2-3; cdr3_aa: CASSAGSGTGITDTQYF; cdr3_nt: TGTGCCAGCAGCGCCGGCTCCGGGACAGGGATAACAGATACGCAGTATTTT
clone_size: few; cdr3_length: 19; v_call: TRBV28; d_call: TRBD2; j_call: TRBJ2-1; cdr3_aa: CASRGTGWTSGRSYNEQFF; cdr3_nt: TGTGCCAGCAGAGGGACAGGGTGGACTAGCGGGAGGTCCTACAATGAGCAGTTCTTC
clone_size: -; cdr3_length: 13; v_call: TRBV6-1; d_call: -; j_call: TRBJ1-1; cdr3_aa: CASSEVVDTEAFF; cdr3_nt: TGTGCCAGCAGTGAAGTAGTTGACACTGAAGCTTTCTTT
clone_size: -; cdr3_length: 16; v_call: TRBV7-2; d_call: TRBD1; j_call: TRBJ1-5; cdr3_aa: CASSQGQGMGNQPQHF; cdr3_nt: TGTGCCAGCAGCCAGGGACAGGGTATGGGCAATCAGCCCCAGCATTTT
clone_size: -; cdr3_length: 15; v_call: TRBV7-2; d_call: TRBD2; j_call: TRBJ2-3; cdr3_aa: CASSLLAGGTDTQYF; cdr3_nt: TGTGCCAGCAGCTTACTAGCGGGGGGAACAGATACGCAGTATTTT
clone_size: -; cdr3_length: 15; v_call: TRBV5-4; d_call: TRBD1; j_call: TRBJ1-1; cdr3_aa: CASSLQAGGNTEAFF; cdr3_nt: TGCGCCAGCAGCCTTCAAGCAGGGGGGAACACTGAAGCTTTCTTT
clone_size: few; cdr3_length: 14; v_call: TRBV4-1; d_call: -; j_call: TRBJ2-7; cdr3_aa: CASSQDFVSYEQYF; cdr3_nt: TGCGCCAGCAGCCAAGATTTCGTCAGTTACGAGCAGTACTTC
clone_size: few; cdr3_length: 17; v_call: TRBV11-2; d_call: TRBD1; j_call: TRBJ2-7; cdr3_aa: CASSSLSGTGVTYEQYF; cdr3_nt: TGTGCCAGCAGCTCCCTGTCGGGGACAGGGGTCACCTACGAGCAGTACTTC
clone_size: -; cdr3_length: 16; v_call: TRBV6-1; d_call: TRBD1; j_call: TRBJ1-2; cdr3_aa: CASSAGQGGVDYGYTF; cdr3_nt: TGTGCCAGCAGTGCCGGACAGGGTGGGGTAGACTATGGCTACACCTTC
clone_size: -; cdr3_length: 15; v_call: TRBV5-1; d_call: -; j_call: TRBJ2-2; cdr3_aa: CASSVPGPYTGELFF; cdr3_nt: TGCGCCAGCAGCGTGCCAGGGCCCTACACCGGGGAGCTGTTTTTT
clone_size: -; cdr3_length: 15; v_call: TRBV25-1; d_call: -; j_call: TRBJ1-1; cdr3_aa: CASSGIANRATEAFF; cdr3_nt: TGTGCCAGCAGTGGGATAGCGAACAGGGCGACTGAAGCTTTCTTT
clone_size: -; cdr3_length: 15; v_call: TRBV28; d_call: -; j_call: TRBJ2-1; cdr3_aa: CASSSPGTVSNEQFF; cdr3_nt: TGTGCCAGCAGTTCGCCCGGGACTGTTTCCAATGAGCAGTTCTTC
clone_size: -; cdr3_length: 18; v_call: TRBV4-1; d_call: -; j_call: TRBJ2-6; cdr3_aa: CASSQLRVRISGANVLTF; cdr3_nt: TGCGCCAGCAGCCAGCTCAGGGTTCGTATTTCTGGGGCCAACGTCCTGACTTTC